The subject of this entry is one TCR beta chain. Its antigen is unknown. The record has no base qualities; no much larger clone is one base away. The donors were healthy, HIV-negative adults with no recently reported acute infections or vaccinations. Only Caucasian adults living in Nashville, Tennessee, USA were represented among the donors. In the unsorted samples, 90 million to 100 million PBMCs were counted, and genomic DNA was extracted using the QIAamp DNA Blood Mini kit. Blood was obtained by leukapheresis, after which PBMCs were separated by Ficoll-Histopaque density gradient centrifugation and cryopreserved in liquid nitrogen vapor phase. TCR CDR3 regions were amplified from genomic DNA by multiplex PCR using the deep immunoSEQ assay. Genomic DNA extracted from each cell subset was distributed evenly over all wells of several immunoSEQ 96-well plates, and each plate served as one replicate. Each replicate PCR for unsorted PBMC received roughly 0.3 ug genomic DNA, equal to 25,000 to 35,000 T cell genomes. Ten immunoSEQ deep assay plates were used to sequence the unsorted PBMC genomic DNA. Purified libraries were quantified with a Qubit 3.0 fluorometer, sized on a Bioanalyzer 2100, and re-quantified with the KAPA Library Quantification kit. Every immunoSEQ 96-well plate was sequenced on a separate single-read 150-cycle Illumina NextSeq 550 flow cell. The study's processing was this. Because only junctional sequences without quality scores were contained in the immunoSEQ output, filtering matching that applied to full-length reads could not be performed. Sequences were annotated with PyIR, a Python wrapper for IgBLAST v1.9, and V/J genes and CDR3 were assigned using IMGT germline references. Any read was removed if the V/J assignment was weak (E-value above 1e-6), the CDR3 was missing, or the read contained stop codons, out-of-frame junctions, or ambiguous translated residues. V3J clonotypes were defined by identical inferred V gene, J gene, and CDR3 amino acid sequence. Percentage overlap between repertoires was computed as shared unique clonotypes divided by the size of the smaller repertoire. Richness of each repertoire was evaluated using RTK rarefaction, the Chao1 estimator, and Recon v2.1 estimates of unobserved clonotypes. Here the immuneACCESS table is served through TCRdb, limited to in-frame sequences with V and J called. Missing clones are a known gap in these copies; in checked studies unresolved V genes cover under half, and the rest lacks a known reason. D and trimming were read from the DNA, whereas the V and J calls and clone size are those reported in that table. The sample includes around 430,000 clones, with about 85% observed a single time. Roughly an eighth of the sample comes from the top ten.

These data come from a study of shared clonotypes between healthy human individuals (dated by TCRdb to 2018 to 2020). Study-level background: The cohort included a few men and a couple of women between 18 and 49 years of age. Blood TCR repertoires of roughly 5 healthy adults were deeply sequenced to estimate repertoire size and the extent of clonotype sharing between individuals. Different laboratories and diverse techniques were used to prepare libraries and sequence TCR repertoires, to increase sequencing depth and limit assay-specific biases. Per donor, leukapheresis produced somewhere between about 0.9 and 9 billion PBMCs. The investigation overall reported the following: Pairwise subsampling indicated that sequencing depth was expected to affect the degree of clonotype sharing among donors. Sampling was restricted to blood, and TCR repertoires in tissue are likely to differ from TCR repertoires in blood. The small number of donors limited the genetic and exposure-history diversity represented.

The CDR3 spans 15 residues, from the cysteine through the phenylalanine. The CDR3 DNA has 45 bases and is translated from base 1. Trimming at the junction amounts to 5 bases on V and 6 bases on J, and the germline ends lie 21 bases apart. CDR1 and CDR2, looked up from the germline V gene (reference sequence), are SGHNT and YYREEE. The sequence derives from a woman between 40 and 50 years old in good health. Some clones in this sample may be carry-over from other donors' samples. The V and J genes are TRBV5-4 and TRBJ2-7; matching of 5 bases hints at TRBD1 as the D gene. Sample: PBMCs. The CDR3 protein sequence reads: CASRAGQGHGSEQYF. The DNA sequence is TGTGCCAGCAGAGCCGGGCAGGGCCATGGCTCCGAGCAGTACTTC.